The 26 T cell receptor beta chains below were found in one sample sequenced in a study of blood T cell repertoires in COVID-19. Only in-frame clones appear in the TCRdb table, and some are missing; sequencing was by immunoSEQ multiplex PCR. The repertoire includes over 250,000 clones, 85% of them detected once, and 13% sits in the top ten. Sequenced sample: peripheral blood. These TCRs come from a human donor in a cohort sampled during active COVID-19.

The chain recombines TRBV5-4 with TRBJ2-3, with 7 bases lining up with TRBD1. Germline V CDR1 and CDR2: SGHNT, YYREEE (reference sequence). V was pared by 5 bases and J by 0 bases, with 9 bases of the junction left unmatched. The CDR3 contains 16 residues. The CDR3 region is CASRPQNRGSTDTQYF. CDR3 DNA: TGTGCCAGCAGACCACAGAACAGGGGTAGCACAGATACGCAGTATTTT. Combining the CDR3 with reference TRBV5-4 and TRBJ2-3 gives the whole variable domain ETGVTQSPTHLIKTRGQQVTLRCSSQSGHNTVSWYQQALGQGPQFIFQYYREEENGRGNFPPRFSGLQFPNYSSELNVNALELDDSALYLCASRPQNRGSTDTQYFGPGTRLTVL.

The genes are TRBV2 and TRBJ2-5; maybe TRBD2 (6 bases). The CDR3 loop spans 13 amino acids. CDR1 and CDR2 (germline): SNHLY, FYNNEI. Trimming took off 10 bases at V and 5 bases at J, with 17 bases between the two ends. CDR3 amino acids: CATGRGIGETQYF. The CDR3 coding sequence is TGTGCCACCGGGAGAGGGATAGGGGAGACCCAGTACTTC.

The chain couples TRBV3-1 (or the pseudogene TRBV3-2) to TRBJ2-1; a weak D match, TRBD2 (6 bases). CDR3 size: 17 residues. Between the trimmed V and J ends, which lost 1 base and 0 bases, there was a span of 13 bases. Germline values: CDR1 LGHDT, CDR2 YNNKEL (reference sequence). The CDR3, as DNA: TGTGCCAGCAGCCAAGCAGGCGGGACCAGCTCCTACAATGAGCAGTTCTTC. Its protein product is CASSQAGGTSSYNEQFF.

This clone was seen once. The rearrangement uses TRBV24-1 and TRBJ2-5, with 7 bases matching TRBD1. This CDR3 comprises 13 residues. The V gene's germline CDR1 is KGHDR and CDR2 SFDVKD. Trimming cost V 9 bases and J 3 bases; bases outside gene matches: 6. The CDR3 sequence is CATGSTGKETQYF. CDR3 DNA: TGTGCCACCGGTTCGACAGGGAAAGAGACCCAGTACTTC.

The rearrangement joins TRBV6-4 to TRBJ2-1; 9 nucleotides match TRBD1. The CDR3 contains 15 residues. Germline V gene data show CDR1 as MRHNA and CDR2 as SNTAGT. V was pared by 5 bases and J by 6 bases, with 8 bases of the junction left unmatched. The CDR3 is CASSNPGQGGNEQFF. CDR3 sequence (DNA): TGTGCCAGCAGTAACCCGGGACAGGGTGGCAATGAGCAGTTCTTC.

The chain joins TRBV3-1 (or the pseudogene TRBV3-2) to TRBJ2-1; TRBD2 matches at 8 bases. J gave up 9 bases and V 5 bases, and 9 bases lay outside the gene matches. CDR1 and CDR2 from the germline V gene are LGHDT and YNNKEL (reference sequence). This CDR3 spans 14 amino acids. The chain's CDR3 is CASSELSGSREQFF. The CDR3 DNA follows: TGTGCCAGCAGCGAATTAAGCGGGAGTCGTGAGCAGTTCTTC.

This clone showed up many times. The CDR3 DNA reads as TGTGCCAGCAGTCTGACTCCGGAGGGATACGAGCAGTACTTC. It is translated as CASSLTPEGYEQYF. The chain links TRBV6-5 to TRBJ2-7, with D possibly matching TRBD2 (6 bases). Trimming took off 5 bases at V and 4 bases at J, with 15 bases between the two ends. The CDR3 covers 14 residues. Looked up from germline, CDR1 is MNHEY and CDR2 is SVGAGI.

CDR3 protein: CASSLRGLQGGYTF. The CDR3 DNA reads as TGTGCCAGCAGTTTGCGTGGACTTCAGGGGGGCTACACCTTC. The chain recombines TRBV27 with TRBJ1-2; possibly TRBD1 for D (6 bases). V lost 3 bases and J lost 8, with 16 bases in between. The CDR3 is made up of 14 amino acids. Germline CDR1 reads MNHEY; CDR2 reads SMNVEV (reference sequence).

This chain links TRBV19 with TRBJ1-5; 8 bases are shared with TRBD1. The CDR3 has 14 residues. V lost 5 bases and J lost 4; bases outside the gene matches: 4. Germline V gene sequence: CDR1 LNHDA, CDR2 SQIVND (reference sequence). CDR3 protein: CASSDTGGNQPQHF. CDR3 in DNA: TGTGCCAGTAGTGATACAGGGGGAAATCAGCCCCAGCATTTT.

The chain couples TRBV5-1 to TRBJ2-3; a possible D gene is TRBD1 (6 bases). The germline CDR1 and CDR2 sequences are SGHRS and YFSETQ. Trimming removed 3 bases from V and 1 base from J, with 12 bases in between. This CDR3 is 15 amino acids long. Here the CDR3 reads CASSSNRQGTDTQYF. In DNA form, the CDR3 reads TGCGCCAGCAGCTCGAACCGACAGGGCACAGATACGCAGTATTTT.

The chain combines TRBV10-3 with TRBJ2-7; TRBD2 matches 9 bases. V gave up 8 bases and J gave up 3 bases; unmatched junction bases: 8. The CDR3 runs to 14 residues. Germline V gene data show CDR1 as ENHRY and CDR2 as SYGVKD. CDR3 amino acids: CAIRPAGGFYEQYF. The CDR3 bases are TGTGCCATCCGCCCGGCGGGAGGGTTCTACGAGCAGTACTTC.

This chain uses TRBV19 with TRBJ1-1; 7 bases match TRBD1. Germline V lookup: CDR1 LNHDA, CDR2 SQIVND (reference sequence). CDR3 size: 15 residues. Unmatched junction bases numbered 15, after V lost 10 bases and J lost 4 bases. This chain's CDR3 is CATQLRQGITTEAFF. The CDR3 nucleotides are TGTGCCACCCAGTTAAGACAGGGAATTACCACTGAAGCTTTCTTT.

The chain joins TRBV7-2 to TRBJ1-2; 8 bases align to TRBD1. CDR3 length: 13 amino acids. Unmatched junction bases numbered 4, after V lost 7 bases and J lost 3 bases. Looked up from germline, CDR1 is SGHTA and CDR2 is FQGNSA. The CDR3: CASTLDRDYGYTF. CDR3 in DNA: TGTGCCAGCACCTTGGACAGGGACTATGGCTACACCTTC.

V is TRBV3-1 (or the pseudogene TRBV3-2) and J is TRBJ2-1; possibly TRBD2 for D (5 bases). V shed 2 bases and J shed 7 bases, with 6 bases lying between them. Germline V gives CDR1 LGHDT, CDR2 YNNKEL (reference sequence). CDR3 length: 12 residues. Here the CDR3 reads CASSQSGNEQFF. The CDR3 DNA reads TGTGCCAGCAGCCAAAGCGGAAATGAGCAGTTCTTC.

The chain carries TRBV29-1 and TRBJ2-1; 10 positions agree with TRBD2. Trimming took 2 bases from V and 13 from J; bases not matched to a gene: 8. The CDR3 is 13 amino acids. Germline V lookup: CDR1 SQVTM, CDR2 ANQGSEA. DNA for the CDR3: TGCAGCGTTGAAATAACTAGCGGGAATGTTCAGTTCTTC. Protein: CSVEITSGNVQFF.

The V call is TRBV4-3, the J call TRBJ1-1; no clear D. V was cut by 1 base and J by 4 bases, with 13 bases left in between. The CDR3 covers 15 residues. The germline V gene has CDR1 LGHNA and CDR2 YSLEER. The CDR3: CASSQVAGGGTEAFF. CDR3 bases: TGCGCCAGCAGCCAAGTTGCGGGTGGCGGCACTGAAGCTTTCTTT.

This chain connects TRBV4-3 to TRBJ2-2, with D tentatively TRBD1 (7 bases). The V gene lost 4 bases and the J gene lost 6 bases, with 15 bases spanning the gap. This CDR3 is 15 amino acids long. Looked up from germline, CDR1 is LGHNA and CDR2 is YSLEER. The CDR3 bases are TGCGCCAGCAGCCCTCTCGGAGGGGGCCCCGGGGAGCTGTTTTTT. Amino acids: CASSPLGGGPGELFF.

V and J are TRBV7-9 and TRBJ1-2; no firm D call. This CDR3 is 14 amino acids long. From germline, CDR1 is SEHNR and CDR2 FQNEAQ (reference sequence). V lost 3 bases, J lost 4 bases, and 12 bases lay in between. This CDR3 reads CASSLEGSFYGYTF. Written as DNA, the CDR3 is TGTGCCAGCAGCTTGGAGGGAAGCTTCTATGGCTACACCTTC.

V usage is TRBV7-2 and J usage is TRBJ2-1; D uncertain. Germline assignment: CDR1 SGHTA and CDR2 FQGNSA. This CDR3 has 13 residues. V shed 5 bases and J shed 0 bases, with 5 bases lying between them. The CDR3 protein is CASSPSSYNEQFF. CDR3 nucleotides: TGTGCCAGCAGCCCCAGCTCCTACAATGAGCAGTTCTTC.

This clone was seen just once. The genes are TRBV28 and TRBJ1-4; 9 nucleotides line up with TRBD1. CDR1 and CDR2 from the germline V gene are MDHEN and SYDVKM. The CDR3 extends over 17 amino acids. Losses at the gene ends were 6 bases for V and 7 bases for J; bases not matched to a gene: 15. CDR3 sequence: CASRSGGSGQGSEKLFF. CDR3 coding DNA: TGTGCCAGCAGGTCCGGAGGCTCCGGACAGGGGAGTGAAAAACTGTTTTTT.

The chain joins TRBV6-5 to TRBJ2-2, with 7 bases that match TRBD1. Germline lookup yields CDR1 MNHEY and CDR2 SVGAGI. J gave up 3 bases and V 0 bases, and 1 base lay outside the gene matches. The CDR3 runs to 15 residues. The CDR3 sequence is CASSYSGTDTGELFF. CDR3 bases: TGTGCCAGCAGTTACTCAGGGACAGACACCGGGGAGCTGTTTTTT.

The chain combines TRBV9 with TRBJ2-7; 8 positions match TRBD2. The CDR3 is made up of 14 amino acids. CDR1 SGDLS and CDR2 YYNGEE come from the germline V gene. V dropped 0 bases and J dropped 5; count of bases not matched to a gene: 4. The CDR3 protein is CASSVGPAGDEQYF. CDR3 coding DNA: TGTGCCAGCAGCGTAGGGCCAGCGGGAGACGAGCAGTACTTC. Looking up the rest from reference TRBV9 and TRBJ2-7 gives the full variable domain: DSGVTQTPKHLITATGQRVTLRCSPRSGDLSVYWYQQSLDQGLQFLIQYYNGEERAKGNILERFSAQQFPDLHSELNLSSLELGDSALYFCASSVGPAGDEQYFGPGTRLTVT.

The gene calls are TRBV11-1 and TRBJ2-3, with TRBD1 matching 7 bases. Germline values: CDR1 SGHAT, CDR2 FQDESV (reference sequence). There are 14 residues in the CDR3. V was pared by 5 bases and J by 2 bases, with 4 bases of the junction left unmatched. DNA of the CDR3: TGTGCCAGCAGCCGGGACAGCAACACAGATACGCAGTATTTT. Translating gives CASSRDSNTDTQYF.

The V gene is TRBV19, the J gene TRBJ1-2; the D gene is possibly TRBD1 (6 bases). With 3 bases removed from V and 4 bases from J, the gap between germline ends came to 12 bases. The CDR3 loop spans 14 amino acids. Germline CDR1 and CDR2: LNHDA and SQIVND (reference sequence). DNA of the CDR3: TGTGCCAGTAGTATGGCAGGACAGTTCTATGGCTACACCTTC. It translates to CASSMAGQFYGYTF.

The CDR3: CASSFGKETQYF. CDR3 DNA sequence: TGTGCCAGCAGCTTCGGTAAAGAGACCCAGTACTTC. This rearrangement joins TRBV5-8 to TRBJ2-5, with D hard to call. The germline V gene encodes CDR1 SGHTS and CDR2 YDEGEE. The CDR3 covers 12 residues. V lost 2 bases to trimming and J lost 3 bases, with 5 bases between them.

The V call is TRBV9, the J call TRBJ2-2; 11 bases align to TRBD2. The CDR3 is 16 amino acids. After removal of 4 bases from V and 5 bases from J, the junction contained 7 bases not matched to a gene. CDR1 is SGDLS, CDR2 YYNGEE, per germline. Here the CDR3 DNA reads TGTGCCAGCAGCTCCTATAGCGGGAGGGTGACCGGGGAGCTGTTTTTT. Translation: CASSSYSGRVTGELFF.